What follows is one TCR beta chain and its context. Antigen unknown. This sample was included in a study of cytomegalovirus exposure and HLA in healthy donors. Overall study results and limits: The study flagged about 150 TCR beta chains as cytomegalovirus-associated. According to a later analysis, TCR clusters from the first cohort tended to co-occur in the roughly 110 validation repertoires.

This table comes from immunoSEQ multiplex PCR, and its TCRdb copy is limited to in-frame clones, with some not included. The sample lists around 71,000 clones; over 85% were seen once. The sample taken for sequencing was PBMCs. The TCR sequence derives from a man in his late teens or twenties in good health and CMV-seropositive.

CDR3 nucleotide sequence: TGCGCCAGCAGCTCCGCGGGAGGAGTGTTCCATGAGCAGTTCTTC. It specifies CASSSAGGVFHEQFF. V usage is TRBV5-1 and J usage is TRBJ2-1; TRBD2 agrees at 8 bases. Germline V gene lookup returns CDR1 SGHRS and CDR2 YFSETQ. The CDR3 has 15 residues. The J segment lost 8 bases and the V segment lost 3 bases, leaving 10 bases of the junction unmatched.